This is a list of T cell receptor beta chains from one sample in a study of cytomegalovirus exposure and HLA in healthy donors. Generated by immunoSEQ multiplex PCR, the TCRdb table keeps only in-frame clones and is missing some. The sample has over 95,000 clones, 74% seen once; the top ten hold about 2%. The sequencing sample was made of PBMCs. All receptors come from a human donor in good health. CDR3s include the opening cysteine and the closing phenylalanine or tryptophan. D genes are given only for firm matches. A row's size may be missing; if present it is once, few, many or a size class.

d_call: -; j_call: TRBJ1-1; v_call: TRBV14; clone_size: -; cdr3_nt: TGTGCCAGCAGGCAAGATAGCGGGGAAGCTTTCTTT; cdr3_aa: CASRQDSGEAFF
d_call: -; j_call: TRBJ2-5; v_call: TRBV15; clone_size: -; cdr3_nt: TGTGCCACCAGCAGAAGTTCCGGGACAAAAGAGACCCAGTACTTC; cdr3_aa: CATSRSSGTKETQYF
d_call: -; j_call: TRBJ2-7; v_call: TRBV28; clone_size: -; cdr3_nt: TGTGCCAGCAGTTTGGCTCGACAGTTCTCCTACGAGCAGTACTTC; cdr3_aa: CASSLARQFSYEQYF
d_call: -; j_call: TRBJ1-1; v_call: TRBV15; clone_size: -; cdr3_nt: TGTGCCACCAGCAGAGGAGACAGCGAAGCTTTCTTT; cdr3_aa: CATSRGDSEAFF
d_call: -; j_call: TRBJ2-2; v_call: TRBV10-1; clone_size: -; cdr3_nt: TGCGCCAGCTCCGTTCCCGGGGAGCTGTTTTTT; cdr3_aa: CASSVPGELFF
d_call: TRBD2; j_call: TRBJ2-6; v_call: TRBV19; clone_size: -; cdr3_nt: TGTGCCAGTAGTATAACGCGACTAGCGGGAGGTTCTGGGGCCAACGTCCTGACTTTC; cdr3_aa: CASSITRLAGGSGANVLTF
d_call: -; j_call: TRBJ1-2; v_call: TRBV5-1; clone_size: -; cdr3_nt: TGCGCCAGCAGCTTGGTGGGGACATCTGGCTACACCTTC; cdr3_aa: CASSLVGTSGYTF
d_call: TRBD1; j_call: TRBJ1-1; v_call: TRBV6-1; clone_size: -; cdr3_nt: TGTGCCAGCCTACAGGGGGATAGTAAAGCTTTCTTT; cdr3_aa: CASLQGDSKAFF
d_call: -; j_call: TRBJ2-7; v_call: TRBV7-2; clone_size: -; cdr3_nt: TGTGCCAGCAGCCGCGGACAGTTCAACGAGCAGTACTTC; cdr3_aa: CASSRGQFNEQYF
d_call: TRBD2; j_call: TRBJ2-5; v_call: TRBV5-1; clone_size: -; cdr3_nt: TGCGCCAGCAGCTTGGCCCTCACTAGCGGGGGGGCAGGGGAGCAGTACTTC; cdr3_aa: CASSLALTSGGAGEQYF
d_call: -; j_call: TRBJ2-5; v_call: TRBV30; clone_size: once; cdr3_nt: TGTGCCTGGAGTAAACAGATTGGCGAGACCCAGTACTTC; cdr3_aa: CAWSKQIGETQYF
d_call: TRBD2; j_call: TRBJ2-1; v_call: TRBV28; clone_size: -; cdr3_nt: TGTGCCAGCAGTTTTGGAGTAGCGGGAGTCAATGAGCAGTTCTTC; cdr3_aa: CASSFGVAGVNEQFF
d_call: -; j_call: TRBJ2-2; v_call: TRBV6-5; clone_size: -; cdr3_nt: TGTGCCAGCAGCCCTACGGAGCTGAACACCGGGGAGCTGTTTTTT; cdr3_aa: CASSPTELNTGELFF
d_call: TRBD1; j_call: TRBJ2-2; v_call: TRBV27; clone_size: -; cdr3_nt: TGTGCCAGCAGTTTAGGGACAGGGGGATCCGGGGAGCTGTTTTTT; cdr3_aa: CASSLGTGGSGELFF
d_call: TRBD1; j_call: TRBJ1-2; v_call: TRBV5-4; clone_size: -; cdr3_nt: TGTGCCAGCAGCTTGCCCGGACAGGGGGCCTCGTATGGCTACACCTTC; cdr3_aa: CASSLPGQGASYGYTF
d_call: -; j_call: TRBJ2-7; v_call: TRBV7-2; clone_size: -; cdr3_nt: TGTGCCAGCAGCTCAGCCCAGGGCTCCTACGAGCAGTACTTC; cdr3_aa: CASSSAQGSYEQYF
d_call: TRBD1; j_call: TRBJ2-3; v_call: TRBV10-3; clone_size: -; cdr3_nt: TGTGCCATCAGTCAAGGACAGGGGGGTAGCACAGATACGCAGTATTTT; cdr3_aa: CAISQGQGGSTDTQYF
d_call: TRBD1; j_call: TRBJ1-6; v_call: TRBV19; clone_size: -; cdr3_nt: TGTGCCAGTAGTATAGAGCACCCAGGGGGCCACTATAATTCACCCCTCCACTTT; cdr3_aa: CASSIEHPGGHYNSPLHF
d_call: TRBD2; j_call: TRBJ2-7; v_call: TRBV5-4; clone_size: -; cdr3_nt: TGTGCCAGCAGCCGGGGACTAGCGGGAGGACGGAAGTCCTACGAGCAGTACTTC; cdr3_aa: CASSRGLAGGRKSYEQYF